Below are 2 T cell receptor beta chains sequenced from a single sample in a study of blood T cell repertoires in COVID-19. Assay used: immunoSEQ multiplex PCR; TCRdb lists only in-frame clones, some missing. This table holds approximately 160,000 clones, around 85% found once. The sample taken for sequencing was peripheral blood. These receptors were obtained from a man in his 60s who had recovered from COVID-19.

The rearrangement links TRBV20-1 to TRBJ2-3, with 10 nucleotides matching TRBD2. Germline trimming cut 3 bases from V and 8 bases from J; bases unmatched to any gene: 11. The CDR3 is 15 residues long. Germline CDR1 is DFQATT and CDR2 is SNEGSKA (reference sequence). CDR3 DNA: TGCAGTGCTAGTCGGTCACTAGCGGGGCCTGGTACGCAGTATTTT. As protein: CSASRSLAGPGTQYF.

The chain carries TRBV6-5 and TRBJ2-7; no definite D call. With 7 bases removed from V and 1 base from J, the gap between germline ends came to 14 bases. The CDR3 is 14 residues long. In germline, CDR1 is MNHEY, CDR2 SVGAGI. CDR3 residues: CASTVTPLSYEQYF. For the CDR3, the DNA is TGTGCCAGCACCGTGACACCTCTATCCTACGAGCAGTACTTC.